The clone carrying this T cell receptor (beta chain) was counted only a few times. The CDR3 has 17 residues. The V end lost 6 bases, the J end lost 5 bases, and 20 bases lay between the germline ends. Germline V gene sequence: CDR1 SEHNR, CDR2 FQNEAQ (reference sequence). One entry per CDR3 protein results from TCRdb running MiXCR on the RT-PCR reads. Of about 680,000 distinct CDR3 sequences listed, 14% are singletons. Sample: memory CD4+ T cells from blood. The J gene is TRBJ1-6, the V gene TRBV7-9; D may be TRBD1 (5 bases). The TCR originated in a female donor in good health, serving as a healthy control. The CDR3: CASSSKLSGTDNSPLHF. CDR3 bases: TGTGCCAGCAGTTCAAAACTTTCGGGGACCGATAATTCACCCCTCCACTTT.